The rows below give T cell receptor beta chains drawn from one sample of a study of cytomegalovirus exposure and HLA in healthy donors. Produced via immunoSEQ multiplex PCR; TCRdb's table is partial and in-frame only. The sample has about 180,000 clones; around nine tenths are singletons. The specimen sequenced was PBMCs. These receptors were obtained from a man aged 18 to 35 in good health and CMV-seropositive. The CDR3 runs from the conserved cysteine through the conserved F or W. Fields, in order: D gene, CDR3 length, J gene, clone size, V gene, CDR3 DNA, CDR3 protein. A D gene is named only where the DNA matches it firmly. Size is stated for part of the rows, as once, few or many counts, or as a class when the clone is expanded.

TRBD2	18	TRBJ2-1	few	TRBV7-3	TGTGCCAGCAGCTTAACTTCTAGCGGGGGCAGCTCCTACAATGAGCAGTTCTTC	CASSLTSSGGSSYNEQFF
.	14	TRBJ1-4	.	TRBV30	TGTGCCTCCTCAGGGTTTGGGACTAATGAAAAACTGTTTTTT	CASSGFGTNEKLFF
.	17	TRBJ2-3	.	TRBV11-2	TGTGCCAGCAGCTTAGATCGAGCGGTGGGGGCAACAGATACGCAGTATTTT	CASSLDRAVGATDTQYF
TRBD2	15	TRBJ2-7	.	TRBV27	TGTGCCAGCAAGCCGTCCCTAGCGGGTTTCTACGAGCAGTACTTC	CASKPSLAGFYEQYF
.	14	TRBJ1-1	.	TRBV27	TGTGCCAGCAGTGCACGAACAGCGAACACTGAAGCTTTCTTT	CASSARTANTEAFF
TRBD1	14	TRBJ1-2	.	TRBV6-1	TGTGCCAGCAGCGGGACAGCCGAACCTAATGGCTACACCTTC	CASSGTAEPNGYTF
.	14	TRBJ2-1	.	TRBV5-4	TGTGCCAGCAGGTCCATGGGACTCCTCAATGAGCAGTTCTTC	CASRSMGLLNEQFF
.	11	TRBJ1-3	.	TRBV2	TGTGCCAGTCGGTTTTTAGACACCATATATTTT	CASRFLDTIYF
.	15	TRBJ1-2	.	TRBV15	TGTGCCACCAGCAGATTACGGACAGAAGCCTATGGCTACACCTTC	CATSRLRTEAYGYTF
.	11	TRBJ2-3	.	TRBV25-1	TGTGCCAGCTCCCAGGGCTCTACGCAGTATTTT	CASSQGSTQYF
TRBD2	16	TRBJ2-7	.	TRBV19	TGTGCCAGTTCTTTTAATGGCAGGGAGGGTTCCTACGAGCAGTACTTC	CASSFNGREGSYEQYF
.	13	TRBJ1-3	.	TRBV19	TGTGCCAGTAGTGCGCAGGGTGGAAACACCATATATTTT	CASSAQGGNTIYF
.	16	TRBJ2-1	.	TRBV6-5	TGTGCCAGCAGTTCCCGCCATCGGACTTCTGACAATGAGCAGTTCTTC	CASSSRHRTSDNEQFF
TRBD1	14	TRBJ2-7	.	TRBV6-1	TGTGCCAGCAGTGCCGGGACAGAGCTCTACGAGCAGTACTTC	CASSAGTELYEQYF
TRBD2	15	TRBJ2-1	.	TRBV15	TGTGCCACCAGCAGCGGGCGGGGGGGCTACAATGAGCAGTTCTTC	CATSSGRGGYNEQFF
TRBD1	16	TRBJ1-4	.	TRBV9	TGTGCCAGCAGCCCTACTAGCCAGGGGGCACGGGAAAAACTGTTTTTT	CASSPTSQGAREKLFF
TRBD2	14	TRBJ2-5	.	TRBV9	TGTGCCAGCAGCGTTGCGGGGGGTCAAGAGACCCAGTACTTC	CASSVAGGQETQYF
.	15	TRBJ2-7	.	TRBV6-1	TGTGCCAGCAGTGCTTTCCAGGGGTTATCCTACGAGCAGTACTTC	CASSAFQGLSYEQYF
TRBD1	16	TRBJ1-2	.	TRBV9	TGTGCCAGCAGCGGGGTGATGGGGGACAGGGGGCATGGCTACACCTTC	CASSGVMGDRGHGYTF
TRBD2	18	TRBJ2-3	.	TRBV30	TGTGCCTGGAGTCCCGGACTAGCGGGAGGGTCTAGCACAGATACGCAGTATTTT	CAWSPGLAGGSSTDTQYF
.	11	TRBJ2-3	.	TRBV29-1	TGCAGCATCCACACGGGAGATACGCAGTATTTT	CSIHTGDTQYF
.	14	TRBJ2-7	few	TRBV4-2	TGTGCCAGCAGCCAAGTTGGGCAGGGGGGCGAGCAGTACTTC	CASSQVGQGGEQYF
.	16	TRBJ1-2	.	TRBV9	TGTGCCAGCAGCGTAGTGTCGGGAGGGGGAATTGCTGGCTACACCTTC	CASSVVSGGGIAGYTF
.	13	TRBJ2-7	.	TRBV6-5	TGTGCCAGCAGTTACTCAGGGGTTTACGAGCAGTACTTC	CASSYSGVYEQYF
TRBD2	15	TRBJ2-3	.	TRBV27	TGTGCCAGCAGTTTATCCACTAGCGGGACAGATACGCAGTATTTT	CASSLSTSGTDTQYF
.	11	TRBJ1-5	many	TRBV27	TGTGCCAGCACCCAAAATCAGCCCCAGCATTTT	CASTQNQPQHF
.	19	TRBJ2-7	.	TRBV4-2	TGTGCCAGCAGCCAAGGGATCGGTGGGCCGGCAAAGTTCCCCTACGAGCAGTACTTC	CASSQGIGGPAKFPYEQYF
.	16	TRBJ2-1	.	TRBV7-6	TGTGCCAGCAGCTTTCCCCGTTTGGGCGGGACGGATGAGCAGTTCTTC	CASSFPRLGGTDEQFF
.	20	TRBJ1-5	.	TRBV4-2	TGTGCCAGCAGCCAAGATCTGCTTAGGACACCTTTTCGAAGCAATCAGCCCCAGCATTTT	CASSQDLLRTPFRSNQPQHF
TRBD2	13	TRBJ2-1	.	TRBV9	TGTGCCAGCAGCCCAGGGACTAGCTATGAGCAGTTCTTC	CASSPGTSYEQFF
.	15	TRBJ1-2	.	TRBV4-2	TGTGCCAGCAGCCAAGATCTAAAGACTAACTATGGCTACACCTTC	CASSQDLKTNYGYTF
TRBD2	17	TRBJ2-1	.	TRBV27	TGTGCCAGCAGTTTATCGCGGACTAGCGGAAAGGGTAATGAGCAGTTCTTC	CASSLSRTSGKGNEQFF
.	12	TRBJ2-1	.	TRBV7-6	TGTGCCAGCAGCTTTATTTCGAGGGAGCAGTTCTTC	CASSFISREQFF
.	13	TRBJ1-6	.	TRBV6-6	TGTGCCAGCAGACGACAGGATAATTCACCCCTCCACTTT	CASRRQDNSPLHF
.	15	TRBJ2-2	once	TRBV6-1	TGTGCCAGCCTGGGCGCGCGGGGACACACCGGGGAGCTGTTTTTT	CASLGARGHTGELFF